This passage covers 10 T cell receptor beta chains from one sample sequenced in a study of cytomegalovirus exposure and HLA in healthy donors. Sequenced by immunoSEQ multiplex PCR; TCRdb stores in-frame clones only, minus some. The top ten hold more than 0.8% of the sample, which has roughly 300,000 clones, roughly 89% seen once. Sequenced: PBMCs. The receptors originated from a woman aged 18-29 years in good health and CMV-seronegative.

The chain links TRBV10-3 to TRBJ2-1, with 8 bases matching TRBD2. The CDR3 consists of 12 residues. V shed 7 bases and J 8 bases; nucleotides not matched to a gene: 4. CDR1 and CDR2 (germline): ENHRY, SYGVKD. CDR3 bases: TGTGCCATCAAGCGGGAGAGTCATGAGCAGTTCTTC. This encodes CAIKRESHEQFF.

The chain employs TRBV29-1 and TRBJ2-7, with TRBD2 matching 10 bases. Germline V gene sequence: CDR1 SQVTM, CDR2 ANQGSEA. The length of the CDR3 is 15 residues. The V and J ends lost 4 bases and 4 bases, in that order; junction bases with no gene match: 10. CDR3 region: CSVGWSGRADYEQYF. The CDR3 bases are TGCAGCGTTGGTTGGAGCGGGAGGGCCGATTACGAGCAGTACTTC.

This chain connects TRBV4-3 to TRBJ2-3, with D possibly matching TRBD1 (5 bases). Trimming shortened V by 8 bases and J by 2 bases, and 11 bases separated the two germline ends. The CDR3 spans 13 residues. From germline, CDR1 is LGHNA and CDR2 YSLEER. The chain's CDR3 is CASGPQDTDTQYF. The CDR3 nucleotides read TGCGCCAGCGGGCCACAGGACACAGATACGCAGTATTTT.

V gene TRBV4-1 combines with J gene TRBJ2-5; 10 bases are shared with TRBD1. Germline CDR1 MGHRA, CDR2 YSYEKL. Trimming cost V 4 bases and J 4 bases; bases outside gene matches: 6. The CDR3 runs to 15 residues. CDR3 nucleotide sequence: TGCGCCAGCAGCCGGACAGGGGGTTTTGGAGAGACCCAGTACTTC. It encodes CASSRTGGFGETQYF.

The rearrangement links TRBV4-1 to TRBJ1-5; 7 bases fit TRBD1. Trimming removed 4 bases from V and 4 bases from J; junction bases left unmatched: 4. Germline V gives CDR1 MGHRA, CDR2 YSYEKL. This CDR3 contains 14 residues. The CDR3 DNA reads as TGCGCCAGCAGCCTAGTACAGGGGAATCAGCCCCAGCATTTT. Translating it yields CASSLVQGNQPQHF.

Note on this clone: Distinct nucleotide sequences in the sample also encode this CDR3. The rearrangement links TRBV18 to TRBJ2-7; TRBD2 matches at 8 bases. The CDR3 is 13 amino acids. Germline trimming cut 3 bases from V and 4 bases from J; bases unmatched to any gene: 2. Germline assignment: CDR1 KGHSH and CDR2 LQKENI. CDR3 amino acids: CASSPAGGYEQYF. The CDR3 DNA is TGTGCCAGCTCACCGGCGGGGGGATACGAGCAGTACTTC. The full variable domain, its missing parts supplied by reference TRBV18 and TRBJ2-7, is NAGVMQNPRHLVRRRGQEARLRCSPMKGHSHVYWYRQLPEEGLKFMVYLQKENIIDESGMPKERFSAEFPKEGPSILRIQQVVRGDSAAYFCASSPAGGYEQYFGPGTRLTVT.

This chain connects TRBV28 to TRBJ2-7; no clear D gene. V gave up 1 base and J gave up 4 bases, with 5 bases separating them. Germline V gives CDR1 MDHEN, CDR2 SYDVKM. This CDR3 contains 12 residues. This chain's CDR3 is CASSLFEYEQYF. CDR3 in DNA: TGTGCCAGCAGTTTATTCGAGTACGAGCAGTACTTC.

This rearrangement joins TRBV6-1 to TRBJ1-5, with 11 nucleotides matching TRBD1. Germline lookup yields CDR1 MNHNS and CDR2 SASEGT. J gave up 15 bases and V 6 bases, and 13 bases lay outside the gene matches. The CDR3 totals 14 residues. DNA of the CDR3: TGTGCCAGCAGCGCTCAGGGGACAGGGGGATTATGGCATTTT. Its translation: CASSAQGTGGLWHF.

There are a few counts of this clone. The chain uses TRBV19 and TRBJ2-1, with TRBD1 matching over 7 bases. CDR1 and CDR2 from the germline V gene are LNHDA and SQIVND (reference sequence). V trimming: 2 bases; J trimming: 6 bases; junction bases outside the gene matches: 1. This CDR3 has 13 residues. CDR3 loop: CASSISGGNEQFF. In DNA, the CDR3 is TGTGCCAGTAGTATATCAGGGGGCAATGAGCAGTTCTTC.

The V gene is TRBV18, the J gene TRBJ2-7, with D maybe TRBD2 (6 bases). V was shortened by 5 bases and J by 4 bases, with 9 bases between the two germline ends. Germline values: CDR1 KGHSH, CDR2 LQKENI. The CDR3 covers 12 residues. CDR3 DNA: TGTGCCAGCTCATCGGACTATTACGAGCAGTACTTC. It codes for CASSSDYYEQYF.